These T cell receptor beta chains were read from a single sample in a study of cytomegalovirus exposure and HLA in healthy donors. The repertoire was sequenced with immunoSEQ multiplex PCR; TCRdb's copy has only in-frame clones and lacks some. This table has 210,000 or so clones, over 60% appearing once. Sample: PBMCs. Source of these receptors: a woman aged 30 to 39 in good health and CMV-seropositive. The CDR3 runs from the conserved cysteine through the conserved F or W. D genes are given only for firm matches. Clone size is stated in some rows and not others, as once, few, many or a class when expanded.

d_gene: TRBD2; v_gene: TRBV30; j_gene: TRBJ2-7; abundance: NA; CDR3aa: CAWSVTSGAYEQYF; CDR3nt: TGTGCCTGGAGTGTAACTAGCGGGGCTTACGAGCAGTACTTC
d_gene: NA; v_gene: TRBV19; j_gene: TRBJ1-5; abundance: NA; CDR3aa: CASSMSFQGVHF; CDR3nt: TGTGCCAGTAGTATGTCGTTCCAGGGTGTGCATTTT
d_gene: TRBD2; v_gene: TRBV7-3; j_gene: TRBJ2-5; abundance: NA; CDR3aa: CASSPFGRALETQYF; CDR3nt: TGTGCCAGCAGCCCCTTCGGGAGGGCCTTAGAGACCCAGTACTTC
d_gene: TRBD1; v_gene: TRBV11-2; j_gene: TRBJ1-1; abundance: once; CDR3aa: CASSPIAGGWDTEAFF; CDR3nt: TGTGCCAGCAGCCCGATCGCAGGGGGCTGGGACACTGAAGCTTTCTTT
d_gene: TRBD2; v_gene: TRBV5-4; j_gene: TRBJ2-7; abundance: NA; CDR3aa: CASSLASSSGSSYEQYF; CDR3nt: TGTGCCAGCAGCTTGGCCTCGTCTAGCGGGAGCTCCTACGAGCAGTACTTC
d_gene: TRBD2; v_gene: TRBV28; j_gene: TRBJ2-1; abundance: NA; CDR3aa: CASSLSSGRVEQFF; CDR3nt: TGTGCCAGCAGTTTATCCAGCGGGAGGGTTGAGCAGTTCTTC
d_gene: TRBD1; v_gene: TRBV5-1; j_gene: TRBJ1-2; abundance: NA; CDR3aa: CASSLAGDRGLYGYTF; CDR3nt: TGCGCCAGCAGCTTGGCCGGGGACAGGGGCCTCTATGGCTACACCTTC
d_gene: NA; v_gene: TRBV11-3; j_gene: TRBJ2-2; abundance: NA; CDR3aa: CASSLRPTTQNTGELFF; CDR3nt: TGTGCCAGCAGCTTGAGACCGACTACGCAGAACACCGGGGAGCTGTTTTTT
d_gene: NA; v_gene: TRBV5-6; j_gene: TRBJ1-1; abundance: NA; CDR3aa: CASSRQPWNTEAFF; CDR3nt: TGTGCCAGCAGCAGACAGCCCTGGAACACTGAAGCTTTCTTT
d_gene: TRBD2; v_gene: TRBV5-1; j_gene: TRBJ2-1; abundance: few; CDR3aa: CASSLAETYNEQFF; CDR3nt: TGCGCCAGCAGCCTAGCGGAGACCTACAATGAGCAGTTCTTC
d_gene: NA; v_gene: TRBV7-6; j_gene: TRBJ1-5; abundance: NA; CDR3aa: CASSLVAGNGQPQHF; CDR3nt: TGTGCCAGCAGCTTAGTGGCCGGGAACGGTCAGCCCCAGCATTTT
d_gene: NA; v_gene: TRBV5-1; j_gene: TRBJ2-7; abundance: once; CDR3aa: CTSSFQGPPSDSRYF; CDR3nt: TGCACCAGCAGCTTTCAGGGGCCCCCCTCGGACAGTCGGTACTTC
d_gene: TRBD1; v_gene: TRBV27; j_gene: TRBJ1-5; abundance: NA; CDR3aa: CASSSDRYFALQHF; CDR3nt: TGTGCCAGCAGTTCGGACAGGTATTTTGCGCTCCAGCATTTT
d_gene: NA; v_gene: TRBV9; j_gene: TRBJ2-3; abundance: NA; CDR3aa: CASSGPKPGLPFPTLF; CDR3nt: TGTGCCAGCAGCGGCCCTAAACCGGGACTCCCTTTCCCGACTCTGTTT
d_gene: NA; v_gene: TRBV28; j_gene: TRBJ1-2; abundance: NA; CDR3aa: CASSFREYGYTF; CDR3nt: TGTGCCAGCAGTTTTAGGGAGTATGGCTACACCTTC
d_gene: TRBD2; v_gene: TRBV7-9; j_gene: TRBJ2-3; abundance: NA; CDR3aa: CASSRRRFSGGRTDTQYF; CDR3nt: TGTGCCAGCAGCCGACGGCGGTTTAGCGGGGGTCGAACAGATACGCAGTATTTT
d_gene: TRBD1; v_gene: TRBV15; j_gene: TRBJ2-7; abundance: few; CDR3aa: CATSRGTGVTYEQYF; CDR3nt: TGTGCCACCAGCAGAGGGACAGGGGTTACCTACGAGCAGTACTTC
d_gene: TRBD2; v_gene: TRBV10-3; j_gene: TRBJ2-2; abundance: NA; CDR3aa: CAISEKGRSGSFTGELFF; CDR3nt: TGTGCCATCAGTGAAAAGGGACGGAGCGGGAGTTTCACCGGGGAGCTGTTTTTT
d_gene: NA; v_gene: TRBV7-2; j_gene: TRBJ2-3; abundance: NA; CDR3aa: CASSLGTGRGDTQYF; CDR3nt: TGTGCCAGCAGCTTAGGGACAGGGAGGGGAGATACGCAGTATTTT
d_gene: NA; v_gene: TRBV7-2; j_gene: TRBJ2-7; abundance: NA; CDR3aa: CASSYSPGATYEQYF; CDR3nt: TGTGCCAGCAGCTACTCTCCTGGGGCTACCTACGAGCAGTACTTC
d_gene: NA; v_gene: TRBV2; j_gene: TRBJ2-3; abundance: few; CDR3aa: CASSITQRALPHF; CDR3nt: TGTGCCAGCAGTATAACACAGCGGGCCCTCCCACATTTT
d_gene: TRBD1; v_gene: TRBV6-1; j_gene: TRBJ1-2; abundance: NA; CDR3aa: CASSARTGFGYTF; CDR3nt: TGTGCCAGCAGTGCCCGGACAGGGTTCGGCTACACCTTC
d_gene: NA; v_gene: TRBV5-4; j_gene: TRBJ2-7; abundance: few; CDR3aa: CASSLRQGLGEQYF; CDR3nt: TGTGCCAGCAGTTTGAGGCAGGGTCTAGGCGAGCAGTACTTC
d_gene: TRBD2; v_gene: TRBV27; j_gene: TRBJ2-3; abundance: NA; CDR3aa: CASSQGLAGVSTDTQYF; CDR3nt: TGTGCCAGCAGTCAGGGACTAGCGGGAGTAAGCACAGATACGCAGTATTTT
d_gene: NA; v_gene: TRBV6-5; j_gene: TRBJ1-3; abundance: few; CDR3aa: CASSYSGLVGNTIYF; CDR3nt: TGTGCCAGCAGTTACTCGGGGCTAGTTGGAAACACCATATATTTT
d_gene: TRBD1; v_gene: TRBV6-5; j_gene: TRBJ2-2; abundance: NA; CDR3aa: CASIGTGNTGELFF; CDR3nt: TGTGCCAGCATTGGGACAGGGAACACCGGGGAGCTGTTTTTT
d_gene: TRBD2; v_gene: TRBV6-1; j_gene: TRBJ2-5; abundance: NA; CDR3aa: CASSESRTSGGPETQYF; CDR3nt: TGTGCCAGCAGTGAATCCCGCACTAGCGGGGGTCCAGAGACCCAGTACTTC
d_gene: NA; v_gene: TRBV7-9; j_gene: TRBJ1-2; abundance: few; CDR3aa: CASSLARESGGYTF; CDR3nt: TGTGCCAGCAGCTTAGCGCGGGAATCGGGGGGCTACACCTTC
d_gene: TRBD2; v_gene: TRBV29-1; j_gene: TRBJ2-1; abundance: NA; CDR3aa: CSVGRLAGDAYNEQFF; CDR3nt: TGCAGCGTTGGCCGACTAGCGGGAGATGCCTACAATGAGCAGTTCTTC
d_gene: NA; v_gene: TRBV4-3; j_gene: TRBJ1-6; abundance: once; CDR3aa: CASSQDWRNSPLHF; CDR3nt: TGCGCCAGCAGCCAAGATTGGCGGAATTCACCCCTCCACTTT
d_gene: NA; v_gene: TRBV30; j_gene: TRBJ1-3; abundance: NA; CDR3aa: CAWTPTGYAGNTIYF; CDR3nt: TGTGCCTGGACGCCGACGGGTTACGCTGGAAACACCATATATTTT
d_gene: NA; v_gene: TRBV11-1; j_gene: TRBJ1-1; abundance: NA; CDR3aa: CASSSDINTEAFF; CDR3nt: TGTGCCAGCAGCTCGGACATAAACACTGAAGCTTTCTTT
d_gene: NA; v_gene: TRBV7-9; j_gene: TRBJ1-5; abundance: few; CDR3aa: CASSLGVGAGDQPQHF; CDR3nt: TGTGCCAGCAGCTTAGGAGTGGGCGCCGGGGATCAGCCCCAGCATTTT
d_gene: TRBD1; v_gene: TRBV7-9; j_gene: TRBJ2-6; abundance: NA; CDR3aa: CASSQGQDASGANVLTF; CDR3nt: TGTGCCAGCAGCCAGGGACAGGACGCCTCTGGGGCCAACGTCCTGACTTTC
d_gene: NA; v_gene: TRBV7-2; j_gene: TRBJ1-1; abundance: once; CDR3aa: CASSLQGQMNTEAFF; CDR3nt: TGTGCCAGCAGCTTACAGGGTCAAATGAACACTGAAGCTTTCTTT
d_gene: TRBD1; v_gene: TRBV19; j_gene: TRBJ1-3; abundance: NA; CDR3aa: CASSKPSGQVFHSGNTIYF; CDR3nt: TGTGCCAGTAGTAAACCTTCGGGACAGGTGTTTCACTCTGGAAACACCATATATTTT
d_gene: TRBD2; v_gene: TRBV19; j_gene: TRBJ2-7; abundance: NA; CDR3aa: CASSPIPVGSGVGEQYF; CDR3nt: TGTGCCAGTAGTCCTATTCCGGTGGGGAGCGGGGTAGGTGAGCAGTACTTC
d_gene: TRBD2; v_gene: TRBV7-9; j_gene: TRBJ2-7; abundance: NA; CDR3aa: CASSSGSGAGSYEQYF; CDR3nt: TGTGCCAGCAGCTCAGGGAGCGGGGCAGGCTCCTACGAGCAGTACTTC
d_gene: NA; v_gene: TRBV5-4; j_gene: TRBJ1-1; abundance: NA; CDR3aa: CASSLNGGGTEAFF; CDR3nt: TGTGCCAGCAGCTTGAACGGGGGAGGCACTGAAGCTTTCTTT
d_gene: NA; v_gene: TRBV30; j_gene: TRBJ1-2; abundance: NA; CDR3aa: CAWSVQGGYTF; CDR3nt: TGTGCCTGGAGTGTACAGGGTGGCTACACCTTC
d_gene: NA; v_gene: TRBV7-9; j_gene: TRBJ2-2; abundance: NA; CDR3aa: CASSLQGNTGELFF; CDR3nt: TGTGCCAGCAGCCTTCAGGGTAACACCGGGGAGCTGTTTTTT
d_gene: TRBD1; v_gene: TRBV7-9; j_gene: TRBJ1-4; abundance: NA; CDR3aa: CASSLDRQGVEKLFF; CDR3nt: TGTGCCAGCAGCTTAGATCGACAGGGAGTGGAAAAACTGTTTTTT
d_gene: TRBD2; v_gene: TRBV11-3; j_gene: TRBJ2-3; abundance: NA; CDR3aa: CASSLGGPSGRDTQYF; CDR3nt: TGTGCCAGCAGCTTGGGGGGGCCTAGCGGGAGAGATACGCAGTATTTT
d_gene: TRBD1; v_gene: TRBV19; j_gene: TRBJ1-5; abundance: few; CDR3aa: CASSPSAGTGGNQPQHF; CDR3nt: TGTGCCAGTAGCCCCTCGGCCGGGACAGGGGGAAATCAGCCCCAGCATTTT
d_gene: TRBD1; v_gene: TRBV27; j_gene: TRBJ1-1; abundance: NA; CDR3aa: CASSFRQGASWTEAFF; CDR3nt: TGTGCCAGCAGTTTTCGACAGGGGGCATCTTGGACTGAAGCTTTCTTT
d_gene: NA; v_gene: TRBV2; j_gene: TRBJ1-4; abundance: NA; CDR3aa: CASSRGQLEKLFF; CDR3nt: TGTGCCAGCAGTCGCGGACAGTTAGAAAAACTGTTTTTT